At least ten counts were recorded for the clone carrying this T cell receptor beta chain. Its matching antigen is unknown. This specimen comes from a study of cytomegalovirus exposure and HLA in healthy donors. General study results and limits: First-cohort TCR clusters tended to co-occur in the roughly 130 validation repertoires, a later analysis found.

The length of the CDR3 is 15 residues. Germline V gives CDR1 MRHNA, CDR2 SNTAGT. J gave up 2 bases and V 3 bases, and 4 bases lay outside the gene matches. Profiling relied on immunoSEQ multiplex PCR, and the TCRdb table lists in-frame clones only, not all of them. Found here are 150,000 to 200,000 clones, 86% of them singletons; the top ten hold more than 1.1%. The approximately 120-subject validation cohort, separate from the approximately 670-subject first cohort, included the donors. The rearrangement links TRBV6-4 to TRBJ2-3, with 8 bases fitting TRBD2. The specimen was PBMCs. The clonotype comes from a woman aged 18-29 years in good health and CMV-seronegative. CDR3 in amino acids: CASSESGGATDTQYF. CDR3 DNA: TGTGCCAGCAGTGAGTCCGGGGGGGCCACAGATACGCAGTATTTT.